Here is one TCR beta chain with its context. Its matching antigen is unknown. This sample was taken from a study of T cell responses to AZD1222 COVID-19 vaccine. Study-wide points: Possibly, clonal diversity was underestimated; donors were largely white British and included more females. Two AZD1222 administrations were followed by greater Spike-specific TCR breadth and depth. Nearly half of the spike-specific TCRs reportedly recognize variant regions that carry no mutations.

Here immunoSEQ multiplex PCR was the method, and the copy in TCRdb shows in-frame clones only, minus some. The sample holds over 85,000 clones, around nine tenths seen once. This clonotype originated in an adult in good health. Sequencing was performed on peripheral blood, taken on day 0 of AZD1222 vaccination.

Here the CDR3 reads CASVTGTFEKLFF. In DNA form, the CDR3 reads TGTGCCAGCGTAACTGGGACCTTCGAAAAACTGTTTTTT. This chain links TRBV2 with TRBJ1-4; weak D call: TRBD1 (5 bases). Germline assignment: CDR1 SNHLY and CDR2 FYNNEI. The length of the CDR3 is 13 residues. V was shortened by 8 bases and J by 8 bases, with 15 bases between the two germline ends.